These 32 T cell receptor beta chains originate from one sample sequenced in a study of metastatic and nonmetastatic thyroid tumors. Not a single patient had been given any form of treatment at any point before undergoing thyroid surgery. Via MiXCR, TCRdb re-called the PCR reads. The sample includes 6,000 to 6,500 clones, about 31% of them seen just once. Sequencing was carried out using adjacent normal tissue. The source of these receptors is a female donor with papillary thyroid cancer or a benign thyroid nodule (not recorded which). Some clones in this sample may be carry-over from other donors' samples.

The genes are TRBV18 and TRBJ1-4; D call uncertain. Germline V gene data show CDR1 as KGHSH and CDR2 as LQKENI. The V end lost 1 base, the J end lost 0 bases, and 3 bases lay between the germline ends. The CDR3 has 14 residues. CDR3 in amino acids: CASSPRATNEKLFF. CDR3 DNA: TGTGCCAGCTCACCACGGGCAACTAATGAAAAACTGTTTTTT.

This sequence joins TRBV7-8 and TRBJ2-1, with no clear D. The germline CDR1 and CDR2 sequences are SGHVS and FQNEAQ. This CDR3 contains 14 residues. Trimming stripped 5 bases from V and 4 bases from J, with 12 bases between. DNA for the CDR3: TGTGCCAGCAGCCCCGGTGCTGCTTACAATGAGCAGTTCTTC. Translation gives CASSPGAAYNEQFF.

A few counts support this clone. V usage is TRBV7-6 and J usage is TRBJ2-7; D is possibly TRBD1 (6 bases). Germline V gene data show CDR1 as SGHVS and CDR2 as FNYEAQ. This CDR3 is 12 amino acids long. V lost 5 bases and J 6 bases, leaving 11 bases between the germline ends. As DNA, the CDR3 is TGTGCCAGCAGCCCGGACAGTGGCGAGCAGTACTTC. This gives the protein CASSPDSGEQYF.

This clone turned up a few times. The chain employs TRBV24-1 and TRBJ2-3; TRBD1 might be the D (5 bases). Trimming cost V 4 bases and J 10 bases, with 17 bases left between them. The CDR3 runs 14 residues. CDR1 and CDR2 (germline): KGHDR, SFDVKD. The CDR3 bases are TGTGCCACCAGTGAGGGCAGGGCATCGAAGCCGCAGTATTTT. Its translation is CATSEGRASKPQYF.

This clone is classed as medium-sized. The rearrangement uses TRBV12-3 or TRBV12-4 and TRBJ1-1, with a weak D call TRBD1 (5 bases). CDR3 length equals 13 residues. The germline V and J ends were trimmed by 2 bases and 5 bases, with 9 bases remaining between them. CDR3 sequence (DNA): TGTGCCAGCAGTTTAAGAAGGGGTACTGAAGCTTTCTTT. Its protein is CASSLRRGTEAFF.

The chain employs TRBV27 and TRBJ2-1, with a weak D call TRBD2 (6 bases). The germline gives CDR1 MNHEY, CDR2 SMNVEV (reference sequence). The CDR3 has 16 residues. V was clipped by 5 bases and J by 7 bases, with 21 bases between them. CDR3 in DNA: TGTGCCAGCAGTCCACTACTGACGGGGGTTAGGAATGAGCAGTTCTTC. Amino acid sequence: CASSPLLTGVRNEQFF.

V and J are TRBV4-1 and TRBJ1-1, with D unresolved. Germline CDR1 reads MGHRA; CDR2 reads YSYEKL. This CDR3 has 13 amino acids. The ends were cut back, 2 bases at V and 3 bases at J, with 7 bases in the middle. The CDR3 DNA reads TGCGCCAGCAGCCAACGCGGTTACACTGAAGCTTTCTTT. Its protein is CASSQRGYTEAFF.

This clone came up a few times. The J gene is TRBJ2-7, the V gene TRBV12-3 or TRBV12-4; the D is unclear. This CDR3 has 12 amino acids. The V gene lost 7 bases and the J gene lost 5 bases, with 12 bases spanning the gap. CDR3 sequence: CASTWVDHEQYF. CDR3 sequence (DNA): TGTGCCAGCACGTGGGTGGACCACGAGCAGTACTTC.

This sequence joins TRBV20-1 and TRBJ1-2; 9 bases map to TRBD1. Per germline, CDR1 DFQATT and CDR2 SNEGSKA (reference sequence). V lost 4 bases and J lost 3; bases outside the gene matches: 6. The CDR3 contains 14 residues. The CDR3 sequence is CSATGQGGDYGYTF. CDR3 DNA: TGCAGTGCTACGGGACAGGGTGGCGACTATGGCTACACCTTC.

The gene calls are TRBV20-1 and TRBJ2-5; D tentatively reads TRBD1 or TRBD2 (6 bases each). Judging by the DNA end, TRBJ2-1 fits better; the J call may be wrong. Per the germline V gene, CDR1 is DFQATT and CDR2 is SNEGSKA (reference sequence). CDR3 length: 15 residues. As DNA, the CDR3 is TGCAGTGCTAGAGACCCTAGGGGGGAATCGAGTGAGCAGTTCTTC. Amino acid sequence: CSARDPRGESSEQFF.

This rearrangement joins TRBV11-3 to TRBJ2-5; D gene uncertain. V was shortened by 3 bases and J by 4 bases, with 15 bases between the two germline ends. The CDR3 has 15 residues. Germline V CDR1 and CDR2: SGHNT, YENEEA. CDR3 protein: CASSFGRSRRETQYF. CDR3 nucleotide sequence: TGTGCCAGCAGCTTTGGCAGGTCTAGAAGAGAGACCCAGTACTTC.

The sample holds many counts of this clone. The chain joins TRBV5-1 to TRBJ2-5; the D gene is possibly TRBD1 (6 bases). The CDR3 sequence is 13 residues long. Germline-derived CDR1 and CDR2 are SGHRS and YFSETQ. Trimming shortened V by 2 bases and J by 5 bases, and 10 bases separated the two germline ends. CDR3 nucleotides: TGCGCCAGCAGCTTAGGACAGCGGGAGACCCAGTACTTC. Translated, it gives CASSLGQRETQYF.

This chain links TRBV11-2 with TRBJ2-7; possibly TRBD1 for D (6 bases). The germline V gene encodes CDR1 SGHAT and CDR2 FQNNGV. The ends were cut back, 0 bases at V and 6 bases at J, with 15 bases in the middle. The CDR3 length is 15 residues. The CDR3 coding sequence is TGTGCCAGCAGCTTAGATAAGGGGTTAGGGGGCGAGCAGTACTTC. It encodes CASSLDKGLGGEQYF.

The CDR3 here is CASSGAGPSGNTIYF. Written as DNA, the CDR3 is TGTGCCAGCAGTGGCGCGGGGCCCTCTGGAAACACCATATATTTT. This rearrangement joins TRBV2 to TRBJ1-3, with D possibly being TRBD1 (5 bases). Germline assignment: CDR1 SNHLY and CDR2 FYNNEI. This CDR3 is built from 15 residues. Trimming pared 4 bases from V and 0 bases from J, leaving 10 bases between. Looking up the rest from reference TRBV2 and TRBJ1-3 gives the full variable domain: EPEVTQTPSHQVTQMGQEVILRCVPISNHLYFYWYRQILGQKVEFLVSFYNNEISEKSEIFDDQFSVERPDGSNFTLKIRSTKLEDSAMYFCASSGAGPSGNTIYFGEGSWLTVV.

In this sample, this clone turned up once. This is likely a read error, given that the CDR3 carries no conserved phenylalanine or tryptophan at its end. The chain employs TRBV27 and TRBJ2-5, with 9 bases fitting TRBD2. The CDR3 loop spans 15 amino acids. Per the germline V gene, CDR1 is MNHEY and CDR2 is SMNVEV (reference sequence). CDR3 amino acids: CASRLSGGGGETQYL. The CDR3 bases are TGTGCCAGCAGATTATCTGGCGGGGGGGGGGAGACCCAGTACTTG.

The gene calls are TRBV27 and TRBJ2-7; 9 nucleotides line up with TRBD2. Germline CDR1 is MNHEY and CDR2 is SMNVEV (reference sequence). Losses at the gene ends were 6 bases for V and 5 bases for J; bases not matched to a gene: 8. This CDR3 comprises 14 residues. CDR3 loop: CASRPISGRNEQYF. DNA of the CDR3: TGTGCCAGCAGACCAATTAGCGGGAGAAACGAGCAGTACTTC.

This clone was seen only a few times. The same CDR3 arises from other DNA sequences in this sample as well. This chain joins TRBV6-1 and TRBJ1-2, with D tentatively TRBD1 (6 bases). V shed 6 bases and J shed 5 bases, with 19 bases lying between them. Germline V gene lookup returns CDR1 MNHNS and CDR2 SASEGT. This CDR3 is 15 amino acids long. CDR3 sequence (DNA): TGTGCCAGCAGCCAGGAAGGTACAGGGTTTTATGGCTACACCTTC. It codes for CASSQEGTGFYGYTF.

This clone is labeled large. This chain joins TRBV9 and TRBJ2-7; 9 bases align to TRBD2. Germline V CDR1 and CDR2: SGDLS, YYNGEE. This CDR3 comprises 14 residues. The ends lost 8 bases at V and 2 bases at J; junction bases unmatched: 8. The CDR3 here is CASNERGDAYEQYF. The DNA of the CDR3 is TGTGCCAGTAATGAGCGGGGGGATGCCTACGAGCAGTACTTC.

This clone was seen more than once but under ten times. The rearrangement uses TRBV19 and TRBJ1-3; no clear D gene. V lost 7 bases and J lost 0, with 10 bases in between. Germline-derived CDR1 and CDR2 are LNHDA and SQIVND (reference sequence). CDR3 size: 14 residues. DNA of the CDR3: TGTGCCAGTATCCCCAGGAGCTCTGGAAACACCATATATTTT. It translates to CASIPRSSGNTIYF. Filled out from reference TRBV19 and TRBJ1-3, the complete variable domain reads DGGITQSPKYLFRKEGQNVTLSCEQNLNHDAMYWYRQDPGQGLRLIYYSQIVNDFQKGDIAEGYSVSREKKESFPLTVTSAQKNPTAFYLCASIPRSSGNTIYFGEGSWLTVV.

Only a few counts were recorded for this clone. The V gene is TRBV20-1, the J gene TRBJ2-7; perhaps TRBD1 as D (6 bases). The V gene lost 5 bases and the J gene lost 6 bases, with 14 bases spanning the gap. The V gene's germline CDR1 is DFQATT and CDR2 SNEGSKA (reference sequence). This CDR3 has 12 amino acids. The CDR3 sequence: CSAGRDRREQYF. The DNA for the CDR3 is TGCAGTGCTGGGAGAGACAGGCGCGAGCAGTACTTC.

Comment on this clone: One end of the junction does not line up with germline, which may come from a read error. The CDR3 DNA is TGTGCCAGCAGGGCCAGGGGGCGGGACGAGCAGTGCTTC. This codes for CASRARGRDEQCF. The chain uses TRBV2 and TRBJ2-7; 8 nucleotides line up with TRBD1. The CDR3 covers 13 residues. Germline V lookup: CDR1 SNHLY, CDR2 FYNNEI.

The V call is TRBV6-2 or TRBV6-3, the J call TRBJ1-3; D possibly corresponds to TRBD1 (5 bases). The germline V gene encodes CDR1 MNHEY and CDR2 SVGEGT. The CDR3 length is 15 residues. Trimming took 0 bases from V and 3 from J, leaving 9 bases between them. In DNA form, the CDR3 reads TGTGCCAGCAGTTACTCGACGGACATTGGAAACACCATATATTTT. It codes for CASSYSTDIGNTIYF.

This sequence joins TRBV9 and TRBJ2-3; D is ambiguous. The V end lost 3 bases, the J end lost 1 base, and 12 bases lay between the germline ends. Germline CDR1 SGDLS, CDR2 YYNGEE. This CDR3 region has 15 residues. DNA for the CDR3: TGTGCCAGCAGCGCCTACACCGTCGGCACAGATACGCAGTATTTT. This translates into CASSAYTVGTDTQYF.

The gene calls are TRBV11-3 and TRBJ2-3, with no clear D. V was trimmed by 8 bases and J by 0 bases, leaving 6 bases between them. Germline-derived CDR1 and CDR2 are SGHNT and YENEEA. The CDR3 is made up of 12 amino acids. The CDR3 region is CASHTSTDTQYF. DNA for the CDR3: TGTGCCAGCCACACGAGCACAGATACGCAGTATTTT.

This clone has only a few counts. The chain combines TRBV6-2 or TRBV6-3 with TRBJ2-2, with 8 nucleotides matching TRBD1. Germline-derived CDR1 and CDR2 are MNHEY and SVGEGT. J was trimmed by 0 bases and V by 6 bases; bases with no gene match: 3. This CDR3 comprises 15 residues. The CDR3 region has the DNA TGTGCCAGCAGGGAACAGGGGGCGAACACCGGGGAGCTGTTTTTT. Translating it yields CASREQGANTGELFF.

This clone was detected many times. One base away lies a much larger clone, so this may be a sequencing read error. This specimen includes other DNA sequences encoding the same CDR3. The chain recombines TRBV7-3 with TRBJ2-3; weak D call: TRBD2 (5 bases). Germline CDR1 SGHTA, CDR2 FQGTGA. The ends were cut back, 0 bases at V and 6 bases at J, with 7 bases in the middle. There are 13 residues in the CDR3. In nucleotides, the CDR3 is TGTGCCAGCAGCTTAACTAGCGCGGATACGCAGTATTTT. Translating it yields CASSLTSADTQYF.

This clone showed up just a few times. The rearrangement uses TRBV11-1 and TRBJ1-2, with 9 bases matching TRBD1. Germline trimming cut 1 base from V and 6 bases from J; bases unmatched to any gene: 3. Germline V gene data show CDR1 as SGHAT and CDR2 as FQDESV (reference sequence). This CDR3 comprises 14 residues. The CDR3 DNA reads TGTGCCAGCAGCTTAGGACAGGGGGTCGATGGCTACACCTTC. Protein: CASSLGQGVDGYTF.

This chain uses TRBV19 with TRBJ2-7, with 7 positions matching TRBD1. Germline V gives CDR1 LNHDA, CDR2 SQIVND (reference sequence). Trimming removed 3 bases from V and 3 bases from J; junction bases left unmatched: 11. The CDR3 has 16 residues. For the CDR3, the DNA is TGTGCCAGTAGTATCAGCCGGGGCAGGGGGATCTACGAGCAGTACTTC. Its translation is CASSISRGRGIYEQYF.

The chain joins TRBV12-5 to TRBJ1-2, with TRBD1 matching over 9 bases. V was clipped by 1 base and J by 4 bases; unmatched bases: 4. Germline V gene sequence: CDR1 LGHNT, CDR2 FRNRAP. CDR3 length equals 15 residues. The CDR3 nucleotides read TGTGCTAGTGGTTTGGCCACGACAGGGGGCTATGGCTACACCTTC. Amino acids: CASGLATTGGYGYTF.

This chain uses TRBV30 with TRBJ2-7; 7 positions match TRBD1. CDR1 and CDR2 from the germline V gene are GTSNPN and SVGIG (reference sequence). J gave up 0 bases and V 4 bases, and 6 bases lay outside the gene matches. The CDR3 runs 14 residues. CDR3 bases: TGTGCCTGGACAGACAGGGCGAGCTCCTACGAGCAGTACTTC. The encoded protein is CAWTDRASSYEQYF.

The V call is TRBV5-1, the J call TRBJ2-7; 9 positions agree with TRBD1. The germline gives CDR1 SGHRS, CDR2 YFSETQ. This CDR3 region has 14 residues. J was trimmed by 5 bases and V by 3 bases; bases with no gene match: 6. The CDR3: CASSSRDRDNEQYF. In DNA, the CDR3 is TGCGCCAGCAGCTCCCGGGACAGGGACAACGAGCAGTACTTC.

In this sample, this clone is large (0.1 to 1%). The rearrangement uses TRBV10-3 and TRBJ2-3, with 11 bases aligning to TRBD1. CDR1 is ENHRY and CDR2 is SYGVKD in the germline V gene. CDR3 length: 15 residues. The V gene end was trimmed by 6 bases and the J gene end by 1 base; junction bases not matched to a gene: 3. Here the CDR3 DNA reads TGTGCCATCAGGGAGGGACAGGGGGGCACAGATACGCAGTATTTT. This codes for CAIREGQGGTDTQYF.